The 5 T cell receptor beta chains presented below share a single source sample, sequenced in a study of cytomegalovirus exposure and HLA in healthy donors. PCR primers comprised 60 Vbeta and 13 Jbeta primers. Measured with immunoSEQ multiplex PCR; TCRdb has only the in-frame clones, and not every one. Of about 120,000 clones listed, around 75% are singletons. The sequenced sample consisted of PBMCs. Receptor source: a woman under 30 in good health and CMV-seronegative.

The chain couples TRBV5-4 to TRBJ2-7, with 7 bases that match TRBD2. J gave up 2 bases and V 0 bases, and 17 bases lay outside the gene matches. CDR1 is SGHNT and CDR2 is YYREEE in the germline V gene (reference sequence). The CDR3 totals 19 residues. CDR3 in DNA: TGTGCCAGCAGCTTGGGACCTGCGGCGGGAGCCCTAAGACCCTACGAGCAGTACTTC. Translation: CASSLGPAAGALRPYEQYF.

The sample holds a few counts of this clone. The chain employs TRBV6-1 and TRBJ2-5; D possibly corresponds to TRBD1 (5 bases). The J call is in doubt because the DNA end fits TRBJ2-7 better. Germline CDR1 reads MNHNS; CDR2 reads SASEGT. The CDR3 covers 13 residues. CDR3: CASSIRVTYEQYF. The CDR3 region has the DNA TGTGCCAGCAGCATCAGGGTTACCTACGAGCAGTACTTC.

The chain is built from TRBV7-8 and TRBJ1-5; perhaps TRBD1 as D (5 bases). From germline, CDR1 is SGHVS and CDR2 FQNEAQ. The CDR3 totals 13 residues. Between the trimmed V and J ends, which lost 3 bases and 9 bases, there was a span of 12 bases. DNA of the CDR3: TGTGCCAGCAGCTTTACAGGTTTGGGGCCCCAGCATTTT. This codes for CASSFTGLGPQHF. Using reference TRBV7-8 and TRBJ1-5 for the parts outside the CDR3, the full variable domain is GAGVSQSPRYKVAKRGQDVALRCDPISGHVSLFWYQQALGQGPEFLTYFQNEAQLDKSGLPSDRFFAERPEGSVSTLKIQRTQQEDSAVYLCASSFTGLGPQHFGDGTRLSIL.

The CDR3 coding sequence is TGCAGCGTCGAGGGACTAGCAGTAGATACGCAGTATTTT. Translated, it gives CSVEGLAVDTQYF. The chain links TRBV29-1 to TRBJ2-3; 9 bases align to TRBD2. Germline lookup yields CDR1 SQVTM and CDR2 ANQGSEA. This CDR3 comprises 13 residues. J gave up 5 bases and V 6 bases, and 6 bases lay outside the gene matches.

The chain employs TRBV30 and TRBJ2-7; D remains unclear. Per the germline V gene, CDR1 is GTSNPN and CDR2 is SVGIG (reference sequence). CDR3 length: 12 residues. The V end was cut by 5 bases, the J end by 1 base, with 9 bases between. The CDR3 protein is CAWGPGSYEQYF. CDR3 DNA: TGTGCCTGGGGCCCAGGTTCCTACGAGCAGTACTTC.